Each of the 5 T cell receptor beta chains below was sequenced from the same sample in a study of blood T cell repertoires in COVID-19. Here immunoSEQ multiplex PCR was the method, and the copy in TCRdb shows in-frame clones only, minus some. This sample has 270,000 or so clones, with 85% to 90% found just once. Sequenced sample: peripheral blood. The receptors here all came from a woman aged 30 to 39 with COVID-19, enrolled during active disease.

The CDR3 sequence is CASSSGGKNIQYF. The CDR3 DNA reads as TGTGCCAGCAGCTCCGGCGGCAAAAACATTCAGTACTTC. The rearrangement joins TRBV16 to TRBJ2-4; D remains unclear. Trimming removed 5 bases at V and 3 bases at J, with 8 bases between. The V gene's germline CDR1 is KGHSY and CDR2 FQNENV. The CDR3 is 13 amino acids.

The rearrangement joins TRBV5-1 to TRBJ1-1; no clear D. V lost 2 bases, J lost 6 bases, and 17 bases lay in between. The CDR3 contains 15 residues. CDR1 and CDR2 (germline): SGHRS, YFSETQ. This chain's CDR3 is CASSLLQTRSPEAFF. The CDR3 DNA sequence: TGCGCCAGCAGCTTACTACAGACTAGAAGCCCTGAAGCTTTCTTT.

The chain uses TRBV5-6 and TRBJ2-7; 10 nucleotides match TRBD1. J lost 0 bases, V lost 2 bases, and 5 bases had no gene match. CDR3 length: 16 residues. CDR1 and CDR2 from the germline V gene are SGHDT and YYEEEE. Written as DNA, the CDR3 is TGTGCCAGCAGCTTACGACAGGGGGCCGGCTCCTACGAGCAGTACTTC. Its translation: CASSLRQGAGSYEQYF.

V and J are TRBV18 and TRBJ1-1, with D possibly matching TRBD1 (5 bases). Trimming stripped 4 bases from V and 1 base from J, with 10 bases between. CDR3 length: 14 residues. Germline V lookup: CDR1 KGHSH, CDR2 LQKENI. For the CDR3, the DNA is TGTGCCAGCTCACGAATGGACACGAACACTGAAGCTTTCTTT. This sequence encodes CASSRMDTNTEAFF.

In its sample, this clone was seen many times. The rearrangement uses TRBV4-2 and TRBJ2-7, with TRBD2 identical over 8 bases. The V segment lost 4 bases and the J segment 0 bases; nucleotides outside the gene matches: 8. Germline values: CDR1 LGHNA, CDR2 YNFKEQ. This CDR3 has 16 residues. CDR3 DNA: TGTGCCAGCAGCCGGAATAGCGGGACGAGCTCCTACGAGCAGTACTTC. It is translated as CASSRNSGTSSYEQYF.